This TCR beta chain was identified in a study of T cell repertoires in cytomegalovirus infection. At the level of the study: Signatures in public TCR beta sequences pointed to both CMV infection and matching HLA type. General study points: Within the response measured ex vivo, HLA-C-restricted CMV-specific TCR beta clonotypes were dominant.

V was shortened by 7 bases and J by 6 bases, with 10 bases between the two germline ends. This CDR3 has 11 amino acids. The germline V gene encodes CDR1 SQVTM and CDR2 ANQGSEA. TCRdb independently ran MiXCR on the reads; one entry per CDR3 protein. Among around 69,000 distinct CDR3 sequences listed, 20% to 25% were seen once. The sample holds a few counts of this clonotype. The target antigen is unknown. The receptor was derived from a human donor in good health (CMV status not recorded). Some clones in this sample may be carry-over from other donors' samples. The sample consisted of CD8+ T cells from cultured PBMCs, taken from culture after CMV antigen stimulation. The gene calls are TRBV29-1 and TRBJ2-4, with unresolved D. CDR3: CSALILNIQYF. The CDR3 nucleotides are TGCAGCGCTCTAATACTAAACATTCAGTACTTC.